The source of this T cell receptor beta chain is a study of glioma-infiltrating T cells. In its sample, this clonotype was seen many times. Its antigen is unidentified. Study-level results: Gliomas, especially low-grade, showed above-expected tissue-blood divergence; non-neoplastic patients showed below. Only very few CDR3 sequences appeared in both tissue and blood.

The germline CDR1 and CDR2 sequences are SQVTM and ANQGSEA. The V end lost 7 bases, the J end lost 0 bases, and 12 bases lay between the germline ends. The CDR3 totals 13 residues. TCR alpha and beta CDR3 regions were amplified from RNA using iRepertoire nested multiplex PCR. Tissue mRNA or PBMC total RNA, roughly 100-400 ng, went into one-step reverse transcription and amplification. TCRdb analysed the multiplex PCR reads with MiXCR anew, one entry per CDR3 protein. Of about 110,000 distinct CDR3 sequences in the sample, 20% to 25% were seen once. J is TRBJ1-1 and V is TRBV29-1; D might be TRBD1 (5 bases). Input material: glioma tissue, nonneoplastic brain tissue, or PBMCs (not recorded which). The receptor was isolated from a human donor with low-grade glioma or glioblastoma, undergoing nonglioma brain surgery, or in good health (not recorded which). The CDR3 sequence is CSAGGNMNTEAFF. The DNA of the CDR3 is TGCAGCGCCGGGGGGAACATGAACACTGAAGCTTTCTTT.